The sequence of this TCR beta chain was determined in a study of metastatic and nonmetastatic thyroid tumors. Thyroid surgery had not been preceded by any treatment in any patient. TCRdb used MiXCR to call clones anew from the PCR reads. The data contain 80,000 to 85,000 clones, approximately 13% of them singletons. For this clone: A read error may explain this, as a much larger clone is one base away. The identical CDR3 is also encoded by other nucleotide sequences in the sample.

The receptor's source is a female donor with papillary thyroid cancer or a benign thyroid nodule (not recorded which). Some clones in this sample may be carry-over from other donors' samples. Material: tumor tissue.

The CDR3 loop reads CASSSVAGRHEQFF. The CDR3 nucleotides read TGTGCCAGCAGCTCTGTTGCAGGGCGGCATGAGCAGTTCTTC. J is TRBJ2-1 and V is TRBV7-3, with D tentatively TRBD1 (5 bases). This CDR3 has 14 residues. V gave up 4 bases and J gave up 8 bases, with 15 bases separating them. Germline lookup yields CDR1 SGHTA and CDR2 FQGTGA.